This T cell receptor (beta chain) was sequenced for a study of shared clonotypes between healthy human individuals (dated by TCRdb to 2018 to 2020). A note on the overall study: A few men and two women, aged 18 to 49 years, made up the cohort. For each donor, CD4 naive and CD4 memory were each given three plates, CD8 naive was given two plates, and CD8 memory was given one plate. To estimate repertoire size and how much clonotypes are shared between individuals, the study performed deep sequencing of blood TCR repertoires from roughly five healthy adults. Different laboratories and diverse techniques were used to prepare libraries and sequence TCR repertoires, to increase sequencing depth and limit assay-specific biases. Leukapheresis yielded between about 0.94 and 9 billion PBMCs per donor. On the study overall, not on this receptor specifically: Sampling was restricted to blood, and TCR repertoires in tissue are likely to differ from TCR repertoires in blood. Naive subsets generally had larger estimated clonotype richness than memory subsets did. The small number of donors limited the genetic and exposure-history diversity represented. Based on pairwise subsampling, the degree of clonotype sharing among donors was expected to be affected by sequencing depth. Clonotypes shared by all four sorted-subset donors showed higher generation probabilities than non-shared clonotypes. Incomplete sequencing was indicated by rarefaction of sorted-subset datasets, despite the large sequencing depth. When several donors were compared, the shared fraction of clonotypes was about 5.5% for naive CD4, roughly 3.4% for naive CD8, 2% to 2.5% for memory CD4, and less than 0.45% for memory CD8.

Note on this clone: Its antigen is still unknown. There are no base qualities to consult, and no much larger clone falls within one base.

The CDR3 holds 19 amino acids from the cysteine to the phenylalanine. The CDR3 DNA has 57 bases and is translated from base 1. From the germline V gene, CDR1 is SGDLS and CDR2 is YYNGEE. V lost 0 bases and J lost 3 bases; the stretch between them is 19 bases long. TCR CDR3 regions were amplified from genomic DNA by multiplex PCR using the deep immunoSEQ assay. Genomic DNA extracted from each cell subset was distributed evenly over all wells of several immunoSEQ 96-well plates, and each plate served as one replicate. For sorted subsets, roughly 0.2 ug genomic DNA, equal to tens of thousands of T cell genomes, was loaded into each replicate PCR. The purified libraries were quantified using a Qubit 3.0 fluorometer, sized with a Bioanalyzer 2100, and then quantified again using the KAPA Library Quantification kit. Every immunoSEQ 96-well plate was sequenced on a separate single-read 150-cycle Illumina NextSeq 550 flow cell. The study's own analysis went as follows. Because the immunoSEQ output held only junctional sequences and lacked quality scores, the filtering could not match the filtering applied to full-length reads. Sequences were annotated with PyIR, a Python wrapper for IgBLAST v1.9, using IMGT germline references to assign V/J genes and CDR3. Any read was removed if the V/J assignment was weak (E-value above 1e-6), the CDR3 was missing, or the read contained stop codons, out-of-frame junctions, or ambiguous translated residues. V3J clonotypes were defined as sequences sharing an identical inferred V gene, J gene, and CDR3 amino acid sequence. Percentage overlap between repertoires was calculated by dividing the number of shared unique clonotypes by the size of the smaller repertoire. RTK rarefaction, the Chao1 estimator, and Recon v2.1 estimates of unobserved clonotypes were used to assess repertoire richness. OLGA was used to compute generation probabilities for all TCRbeta clonotypes that the gDNA method yielded from several donors. Sourced from immuneACCESS, this table was stored by TCRdb with only in-frame sequences that have V and J called. A share of the clones is absent; for the studies checked, an unresolved V gene accounts for under half, and the remainder has no known explanation. V and J calls and clone size come straight from that table; D and trimming were deduced from the DNA. The sample table shows some 1.4 million clones, and approximately 97% are seen once. About 1.2% of the sample lies in the top ten.

The donors were healthy, HIV-negative adults who had no recently reported acute infections or vaccinations. Every donor was a Caucasian adult living in Nashville, Tennessee, USA. CD4+ T cells were enriched through magnetic negative selection, after which naive cells were positively selected on CD45RA and the remaining negative fraction served as the memory subset. Blood was collected by leukapheresis, and PBMCs were isolated by Ficoll-Histopaque density gradient centrifugation and then cryopreserved in liquid nitrogen vapor phase. Analytical flow cytometry was used to check the purity and quantity of every magnetically sorted T cell population. Genomic DNA was isolated from each sorted fraction and quantified by UV absorbance on a Nanodrop 2000c.

The receptor chain draws on TRBV9 and TRBJ2-6; the D gene assignment is perhaps TRBD1 or TRBD2, with each matching 5 bases. Sample: naive CD4+ T cells sorted from blood. The sample's cell subset or site label, decoded: CD45RA+ positively selected. The receptor's source is a man younger than 45 in good health. The CDR3 loop reads CASSVELRDGPSGANVLTF. DNA sequence: TGTGCCAGCAGCGTAGAACTTAGGGACGGCCCCAGTGGGGCCAACGTCCTGACTTTC.